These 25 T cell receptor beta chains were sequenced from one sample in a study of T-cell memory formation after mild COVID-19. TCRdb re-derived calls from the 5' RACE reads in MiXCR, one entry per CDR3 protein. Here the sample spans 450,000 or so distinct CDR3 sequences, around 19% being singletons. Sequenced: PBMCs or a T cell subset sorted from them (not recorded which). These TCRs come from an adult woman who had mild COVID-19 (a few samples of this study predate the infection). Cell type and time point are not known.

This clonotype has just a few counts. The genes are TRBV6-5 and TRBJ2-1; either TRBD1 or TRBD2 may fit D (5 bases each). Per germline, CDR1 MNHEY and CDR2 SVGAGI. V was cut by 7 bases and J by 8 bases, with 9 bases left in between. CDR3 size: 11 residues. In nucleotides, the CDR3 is TGTGCCAGCATCCGGGGCGATGAGCAGTTCTTC. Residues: CASIRGDEQFF.

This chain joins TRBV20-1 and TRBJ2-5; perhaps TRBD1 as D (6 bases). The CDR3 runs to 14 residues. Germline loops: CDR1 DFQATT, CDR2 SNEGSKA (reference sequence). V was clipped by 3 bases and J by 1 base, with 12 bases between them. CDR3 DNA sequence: TGCAGTGCTAGGATCCAGGGGACCCAAGAGACCCAGTACTTC. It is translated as CSARIQGTQETQYF.

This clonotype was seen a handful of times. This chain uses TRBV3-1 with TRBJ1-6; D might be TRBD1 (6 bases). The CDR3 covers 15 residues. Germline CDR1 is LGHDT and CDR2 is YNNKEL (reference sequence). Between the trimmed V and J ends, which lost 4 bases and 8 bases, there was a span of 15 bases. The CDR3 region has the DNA TGTGCCAGCAGCCCGATACCACAGGGCCATTCACCCCTCCACTTT. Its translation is CASSPIPQGHSPLHF.

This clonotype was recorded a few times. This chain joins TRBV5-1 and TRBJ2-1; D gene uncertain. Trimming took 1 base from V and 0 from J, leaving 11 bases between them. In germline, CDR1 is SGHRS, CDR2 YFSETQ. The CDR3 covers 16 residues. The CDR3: CASSLIDIVSYNEQFF. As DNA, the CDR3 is TGCGCCAGCAGCTTGATTGACATAGTCTCCTACAATGAGCAGTTCTTC.

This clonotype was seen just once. CDR3: CASSGTDYSPLHF. The CDR3 coding sequence is TGTGCCAGCAGTGGGACGGATTATTCACCCCTCCACTTT. The V call is TRBV12-3 or TRBV12-4, the J call TRBJ1-6; perhaps TRBD1 as D (5 bases). CDR3 length equals 13 residues. Trimming left V 5 bases short and J 8 bases short, with 10 bases between.

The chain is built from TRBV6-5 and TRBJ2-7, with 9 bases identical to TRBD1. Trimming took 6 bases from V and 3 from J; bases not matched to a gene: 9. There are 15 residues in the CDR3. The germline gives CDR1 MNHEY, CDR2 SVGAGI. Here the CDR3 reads CASSSGTGSIYEQYF. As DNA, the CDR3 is TGTGCCAGCAGCTCCGGGACAGGGTCCATCTACGAGCAGTACTTC.

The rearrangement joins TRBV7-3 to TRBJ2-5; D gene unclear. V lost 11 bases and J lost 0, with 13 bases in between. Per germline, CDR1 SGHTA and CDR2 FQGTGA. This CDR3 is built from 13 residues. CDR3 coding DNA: TGTGCCTCCGGAAAGGCGTACCAAGAGACCCAGTACTTC. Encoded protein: CASGKAYQETQYF.

Here the CDR3 DNA reads TGTGCCAGCAGTTACCCCGAAGGTGGGAAAGATACGCAGTATTTT. Protein sequence: CASSYPEGGKDTQYF. The chain recombines TRBV2 with TRBJ2-3; D is unresolved. Germline V CDR1 and CDR2: SNHLY, FYNNEI. The CDR3 is 15 residues long. V was pared by 5 bases and J by 5 bases, with 17 bases between.

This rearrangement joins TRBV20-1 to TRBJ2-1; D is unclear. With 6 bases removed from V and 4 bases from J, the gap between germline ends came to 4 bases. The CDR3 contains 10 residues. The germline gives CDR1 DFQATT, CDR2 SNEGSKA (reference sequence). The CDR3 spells CSARYNEQFF. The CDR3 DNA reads TGCAGTGCAAGATACAATGAGCAGTTCTTC.

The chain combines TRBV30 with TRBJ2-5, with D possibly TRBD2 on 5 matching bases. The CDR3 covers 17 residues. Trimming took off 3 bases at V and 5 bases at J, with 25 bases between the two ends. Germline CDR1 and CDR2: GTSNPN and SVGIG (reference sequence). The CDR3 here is CAWRGFSGSLLGETQYF. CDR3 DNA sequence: TGTGCCTGGAGGGGCTTTTCGGGGAGCTTACTCGGGGAGACCCAGTACTTC.

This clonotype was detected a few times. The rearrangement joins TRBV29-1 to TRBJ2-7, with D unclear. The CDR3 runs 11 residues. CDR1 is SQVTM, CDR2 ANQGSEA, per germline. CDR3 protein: CRQAFSYEQYF. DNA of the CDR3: TGCAGGCAGGCCTTCTCCTACGAGCAGTACTTC.

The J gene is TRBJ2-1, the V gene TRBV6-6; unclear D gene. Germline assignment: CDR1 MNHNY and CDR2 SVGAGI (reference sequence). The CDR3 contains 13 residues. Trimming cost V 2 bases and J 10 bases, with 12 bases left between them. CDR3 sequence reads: CASSYLGSVEQFF. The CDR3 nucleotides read TGTGCCAGCAGTTACCTCGGCAGCGTCGAGCAGTTCTTC.

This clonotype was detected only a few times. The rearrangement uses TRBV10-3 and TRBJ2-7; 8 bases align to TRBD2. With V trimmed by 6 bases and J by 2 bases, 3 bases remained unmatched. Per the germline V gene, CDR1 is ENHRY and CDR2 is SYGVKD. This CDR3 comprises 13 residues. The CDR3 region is CAIRGGLAYEQYF. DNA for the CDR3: TGTGCCATCAGGGGGGGACTAGCCTACGAGCAGTACTTC.

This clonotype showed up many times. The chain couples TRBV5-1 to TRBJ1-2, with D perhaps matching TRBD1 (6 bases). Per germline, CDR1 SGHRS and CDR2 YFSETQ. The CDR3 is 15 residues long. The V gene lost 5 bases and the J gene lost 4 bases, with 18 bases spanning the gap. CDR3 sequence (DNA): TGCGCCAGCAGGCCGTCTCCGGGACAATTCTATGGCTACACCTTC. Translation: CASRPSPGQFYGYTF.

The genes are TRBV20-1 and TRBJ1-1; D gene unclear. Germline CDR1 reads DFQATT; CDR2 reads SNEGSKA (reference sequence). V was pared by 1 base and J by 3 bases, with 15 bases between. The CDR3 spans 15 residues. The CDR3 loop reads CSARAGGVGYTEAFF. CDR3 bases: TGCAGTGCTAGAGCTGGCGGGGTAGGGTACACTGAAGCTTTCTTT.

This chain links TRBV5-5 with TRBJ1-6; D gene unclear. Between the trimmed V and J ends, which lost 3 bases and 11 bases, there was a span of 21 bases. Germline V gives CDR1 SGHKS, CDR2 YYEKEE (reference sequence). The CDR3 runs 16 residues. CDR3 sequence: CASSSSRGKATAPLHF. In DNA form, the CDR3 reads TGTGCCAGCAGCTCTTCCCGAGGGAAGGCGACTGCACCCCTCCACTTT.

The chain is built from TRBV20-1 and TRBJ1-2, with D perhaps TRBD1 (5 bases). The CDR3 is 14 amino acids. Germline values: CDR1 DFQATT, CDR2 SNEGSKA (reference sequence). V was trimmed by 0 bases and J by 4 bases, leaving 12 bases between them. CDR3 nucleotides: TGCAGTGCTAGAGATCCCTCGGGGGGCTATGGCTACACCTTC. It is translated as CSARDPSGGYGYTF.

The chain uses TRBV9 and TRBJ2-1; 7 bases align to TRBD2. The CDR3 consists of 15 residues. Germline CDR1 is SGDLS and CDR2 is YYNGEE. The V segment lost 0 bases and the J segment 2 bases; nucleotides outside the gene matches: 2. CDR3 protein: CASSVASGPYNEQFF. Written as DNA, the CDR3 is TGTGCCAGCAGCGTAGCTAGCGGTCCCTACAATGAGCAGTTCTTC.

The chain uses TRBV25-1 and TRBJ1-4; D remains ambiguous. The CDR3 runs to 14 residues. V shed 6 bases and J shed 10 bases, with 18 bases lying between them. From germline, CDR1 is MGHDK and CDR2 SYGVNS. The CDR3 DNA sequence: TGTGCCAGCAGCGACTCCGGGCAGGCAGGAAAACTGTTTTTT. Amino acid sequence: CASSDSGQAGKLFF.

CDR3 DNA: TGTGCCAGCAGTTTATTAGCGGGGGGGTTCGGGGATACGCAGTATTTT. Amino acid sequence: CASSLLAGGFGDTQYF. The chain has TRBV12-3 or TRBV12-4 and TRBJ2-3, with 11 bases lining up with TRBD2. Trimming cost V 2 bases and J 6 bases; bases outside gene matches: 7. The CDR3 is made up of 16 amino acids.

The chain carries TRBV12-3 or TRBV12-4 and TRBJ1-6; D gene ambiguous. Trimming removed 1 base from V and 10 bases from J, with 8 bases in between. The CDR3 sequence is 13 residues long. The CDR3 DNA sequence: TGTGCCAGCAGTTTAGAGGCTGGCTCACCCCTCCACTTT. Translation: CASSLEAGSPLHF.

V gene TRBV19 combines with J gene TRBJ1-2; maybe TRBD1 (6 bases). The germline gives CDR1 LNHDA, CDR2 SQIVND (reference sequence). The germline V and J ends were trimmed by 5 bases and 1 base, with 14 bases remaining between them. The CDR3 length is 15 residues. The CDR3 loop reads CASSGLDSLNYGYTF. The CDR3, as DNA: TGTGCCAGTAGTGGGTTGGACAGCCTTAACTATGGCTACACCTTC. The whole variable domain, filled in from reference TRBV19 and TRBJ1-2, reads DGGITQSPKYLFRKEGQNVTLSCEQNLNHDAMYWYRQDPGQGLRLIYYSQIVNDFQKGDIAEGYSVSREKKESFPLTVTSAQKNPTAFYLCASSGLDSLNYGYTFGSGTRLTVV.

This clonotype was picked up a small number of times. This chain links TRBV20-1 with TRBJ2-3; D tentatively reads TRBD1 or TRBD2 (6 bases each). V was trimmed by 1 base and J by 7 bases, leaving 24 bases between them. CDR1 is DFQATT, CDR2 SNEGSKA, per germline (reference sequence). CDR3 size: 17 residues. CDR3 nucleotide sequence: TGCAGTGCTAGAGGGGGTGGTCGGGAGTCTGGGACATATACGCAGTATTTT. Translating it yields CSARGGGRESGTYTQYF.

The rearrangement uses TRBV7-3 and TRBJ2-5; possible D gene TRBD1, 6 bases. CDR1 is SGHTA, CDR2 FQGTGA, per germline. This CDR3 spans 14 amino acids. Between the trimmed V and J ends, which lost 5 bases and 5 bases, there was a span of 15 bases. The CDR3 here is CASSQWVGAETQYF. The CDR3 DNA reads TGTGCCAGCAGCCAATGGGTGGGGGCCGAGACCCAGTACTTC.

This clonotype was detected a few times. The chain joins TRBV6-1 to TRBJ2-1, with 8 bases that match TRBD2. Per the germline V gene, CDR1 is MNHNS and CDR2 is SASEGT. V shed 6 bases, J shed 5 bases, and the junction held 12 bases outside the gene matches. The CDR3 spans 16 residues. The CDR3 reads CASRKLHGGADNEQFF. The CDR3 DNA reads TGTGCCAGCAGGAAACTTCACGGGGGGGCTGACAATGAGCAGTTCTTC.